This TCR beta chain was captured in a study of STAT5B mutations in CD4+ large granular lymphocyte leukemia. About the study: Healthy donors showed HLA-associated enrichment of the CDR3 'QG' motif. Study-level results: TRBV06-family usage was enriched in top patient clones (8/27) versus controls (2/35). Data were not HLA-matched across samples. No patients shared main leukemic clonotypes, though about 24% appeared at low frequency elsewhere.

The CDR3 has 13 amino acids. V was trimmed by 5 bases and J by 6 bases, leaving 11 bases between them. Germline values: CDR1 MDHEN, CDR2 SYDVKM. Assay used: immunoSEQ multiplex PCR; TCRdb lists only in-frame clones, some missing. The data contain around 20,000 clones, 82% of them singletons. A remark on this clone: The antigen is unknown.

The source material was CD4+ T cells from blood buffy coats. The clonotype was recovered from a human donor in good health. The J gene is TRBJ2-1, the V gene TRBV28; D is perhaps TRBD1 (5 bases). Here the CDR3 DNA reads TGTGCCAGCAGTAAAGACAGTAGCAATGAGCAGTTCTTC. Its protein is CASSKDSSNEQFF.